Described below is a single T cell receptor (beta chain) sequence and its context. Antigen specificity is unknown. Single viable CD3+CD4+CD8-CD45RO+ cells were sorted as the memory CD4+ T cells. CMV serostatus came from serum IgG against pp150, pp28, p38, p52. Total CD4+ T cells were enriched by CD4 positive selection. The source of the sample is a study of memory CD4+ T cells and cytomegalovirus serostatus. Findings and caveats of the study: CD4+ memory repertoires contained about 40% of the roughly 160 reported CMV TCRbeta sequences.

CDR1 MNHEY and CDR2 SMNVEV come from the germline V gene (reference sequence). The V gene lost 4 bases and the J gene lost 3 bases, with 10 bases spanning the gap. CDR3 length equals 14 residues. Original analysis: After removing out-of-frame reads, approximately 2 million distinct TCRbeta sequences remained. Sequenced by immunoSEQ multiplex PCR; TCRdb stores in-frame clones only, minus some. Clone size and V and J calls were adopted from that table, with D and trimming inferred from the DNA. Among around 50,000 clones, about 81% were seen once, and the ten largest hold more than 0.85%. The specimen sequenced was memory CD4+ T cells from blood. This clonotype originated in an adult in good health and CMV-seronegative. V and J are TRBV27 and TRBJ1-5; no reliable D call. The CDR3 nucleotides are TGTGCCAGCAGTTCCCATCTAACCAATCAGCCCCAGCATTTT. This sequence encodes CASSSHLTNQPQHF.